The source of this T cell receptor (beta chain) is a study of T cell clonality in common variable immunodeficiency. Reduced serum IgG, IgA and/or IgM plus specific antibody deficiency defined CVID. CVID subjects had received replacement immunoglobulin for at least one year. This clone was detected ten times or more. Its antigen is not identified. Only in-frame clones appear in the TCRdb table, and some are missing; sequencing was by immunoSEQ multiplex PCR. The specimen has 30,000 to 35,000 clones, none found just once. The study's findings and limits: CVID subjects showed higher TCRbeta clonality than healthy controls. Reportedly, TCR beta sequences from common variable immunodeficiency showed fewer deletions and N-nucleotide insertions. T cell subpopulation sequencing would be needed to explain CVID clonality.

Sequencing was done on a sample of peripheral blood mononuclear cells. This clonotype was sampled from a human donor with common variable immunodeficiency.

CDR3 DNA, as far as it was read: TGTGCCAGCAGCCTCTGGAACACTGAA. Translation gives CASSLWNTE. The entire CDR3 reads CASSLWNTEAFF. The chain recombines TRBV14 with TRBJ1-1; D unresolved. The missing CDR3 end, 3 residues past where the read stops, is filled in from the germline J gene. This CDR3 has 12 residues. V was shortened by 4 bases and J by 1 base, with 4 bases between the two germline ends. Germline values: CDR1 SGHDN, CDR2 FVKESK.